Below are 19 T cell receptor beta chains sequenced from a single sample in a study of regulatory T cells in long-lasting Graves disease. Time point of the sample: persistent/refractory GD, antithyroid drugs over 5 years with positive TRAb. There was RNA extracted from PBMCs, and the TCR library was made from it. Assembly of TCR beta libraries relied on iRepertoire HTBI primers together with Arm-PCR of CDR3 regions. From the multiplex PCR reads, TCRdb called clonotypes with MiXCR, one entry per CDR3 protein. The repertoire has approximately 400,000 distinct CDR3 sequences, about 25% of them found once; the top ten carry roughly 28%. This sample comprised peripheral blood mononuclear cells (PBMCs), obtained when the disease was refractory, from a patient treated with antithyroid drugs. The receptor source for this set is a female donor with Graves disease.

This clonotype was found many times. The V call is TRBV28, the J call TRBJ1-2; the D gene is possibly TRBD1 (5 bases). From germline, CDR1 is MDHEN and CDR2 SYDVKM. This CDR3 has 11 amino acids. The V and J ends lost 9 bases and 7 bases respectively, with 12 bases between them. CDR3 bases: TGTGCCAGTAGACAGAGCGGTGGCTACACCTTC. It specifies CASRQSGGYTF.

The chain carries TRBV7-2 and TRBJ1-2; D remains ambiguous. This CDR3 has 15 residues. Per the germline V gene, CDR1 is SGHTA and CDR2 is FQGNSA. The ends were cut back, 5 bases at V and 0 bases at J, with 13 bases in the middle. The CDR3 bases are TGTGCCAGCAGCACCAGGACCGAAACTAACTATGGCTACACCTTC. It yields the protein CASSTRTETNYGYTF.

The genes are TRBV6-1 and TRBJ2-1; the match to TRBD1 covers 9 bases. J gave up 6 bases and V 1 base, and 13 bases lay outside the gene matches. The CDR3 runs to 18 residues. Germline V gives CDR1 MNHNS, CDR2 SASEGT. The CDR3 protein is CASSEGPDRGSPVNEQFF. The CDR3 bases are TGTGCCAGCAGTGAAGGACCGGACAGGGGTTCTCCTGTCAATGAGCAGTTCTTC.

The chain couples TRBV20-1 to TRBJ1-2, with TRBD1 as a possible D gene (6 bases). Germline V gene data show CDR1 as DFQATT and CDR2 as SNEGSKA (reference sequence). Trimming removed 3 bases from V and 4 bases from J, with 12 bases in between. The CDR3 has 13 amino acids. The CDR3 reads CSARTGTFYGYTF. The CDR3 DNA reads as TGCAGTGCTAGGACCGGGACATTCTATGGCTACACCTTC.

This chain uses TRBV13 with TRBJ2-7; 8 bases are a match to TRBD2. There are 15 residues in the CDR3. The germline V gene encodes CDR1 PRHDT and CDR2 FYEKMQ (reference sequence). The trim removed 6 bases at V and 3 bases at J, leaving 10 bases unmatched. The CDR3 nucleotides read TGTGCCAGCAGTTCGAGACTAGCGACAGTCTACGAGCAGTACTTC. Amino acids: CASSSRLATVYEQYF.

On this clonotype itself: Mismatch with germline at one junction end may stem from a read error. The chain carries TRBV7-2 and TRBJ2-2; D call uncertain. CDR1 and CDR2 (germline): SGHTA, FQGNSA. CDR3 length: 16 residues. The CDR3 sequence is CATSPFAATNTGELFF. The CDR3 nucleotides read TGTGCCACCAGCCCCTTCGCGGCAACGAACACCGGGGAGCTGTTTTTT.

This clonotype was seen more than once but under ten times. V and J are TRBV20-1 and TRBJ1-1; D perhaps matches TRBD1 (6 bases). The V and J ends lost 5 bases and 4 bases respectively, with 14 bases between them. The germline V gene has CDR1 DFQATT and CDR2 SNEGSKA (reference sequence). The CDR3 is 13 amino acids. The CDR3 region is CSALEGVVTEAFF. The CDR3, as DNA: TGCAGTGCTCTGGAGGGGGTGGTCACTGAAGCTTTCTTT.

This clonotype has ten or more counts. The chain is built from TRBV15 and TRBJ1-2; TRBD1 matches at 11 bases. V shed 4 bases and J 3 bases; nucleotides not matched to a gene: 4. This CDR3 spans 15 amino acids. Germline CDR1 is LNHNV and CDR2 is YYDKDF (reference sequence). The CDR3 here is CATSIGTGGYYGYTF. DNA of the CDR3: TGTGCCACCAGCATAGGGACAGGGGGTTACTATGGCTACACCTTC.

This clonotype has just a few counts. This chain joins TRBV20-1 and TRBJ1-1, with unresolved D. Germline CDR1 and CDR2: DFQATT and SNEGSKA (reference sequence). This CDR3 is built from 13 residues. Trimming left V 1 base short and J 6 bases short, with 12 bases between. DNA for the CDR3: TGCAGTGCTAGAGCCGGAAGTGATGCTGAAGCTTTCTTT. This sequence encodes CSARAGSDAEAFF.

This clonotype occurred many times. This sequence joins TRBV20-1 and TRBJ2-7; 8 positions match TRBD2. CDR3 length: 15 residues. Germline CDR1 is DFQATT and CDR2 is SNEGSKA (reference sequence). Trimming took 1 base from V and 4 from J; bases not matched to a gene: 9. CDR3 residues: CSARGTSSDSYEQYF. The DNA of the CDR3 is TGCAGTGCTAGAGGGACTAGCTCCGATTCGTACGAGCAGTACTTC.

This clonotype was observed a handful of times. This chain joins TRBV7-9 and TRBJ1-2; D is ambiguous. Germline loops: CDR1 SEHNR, CDR2 FQNEAQ (reference sequence). Trimming pared 4 bases from V and 5 bases from J, leaving 14 bases between. The CDR3 covers 14 residues. The CDR3: CASSSNPPQYGYTF. Here the CDR3 DNA reads TGTGCCAGCAGCTCAAACCCCCCGCAGTATGGCTACACCTTC.

The J gene is TRBJ1-5, the V gene TRBV19, with D uncertain. With 4 bases removed from V and 9 bases from J, the gap between germline ends came to 10 bases. CDR3 length equals 12 residues. CDR1 is LNHDA, CDR2 SQIVND, per germline (reference sequence). CDR3 in amino acids: CASSTDQGPQHF. The CDR3 DNA reads as TGTGCCAGTAGTACGGACCAAGGGCCCCAGCATTTT.

The J gene is TRBJ1-2, the V gene TRBV18; the D gene is possibly TRBD1 (6 bases). CDR3 length: 14 amino acids. Germline-derived CDR1 and CDR2 are KGHSH and LQKENI. V was clipped by 5 bases and J by 3 bases, with 13 bases between them. The CDR3 protein is CASSARGHDYGYTF. CDR3 DNA sequence: TGTGCCAGCTCAGCCCGGGGGCATGACTATGGCTACACCTTC.

To note about this clonotype: Compared with germline, one end of the junction differs, possibly owing to a read error. V is TRBV19 and J is TRBJ1-2; 10 bases line up with TRBD1. The germline V gene encodes CDR1 LNHDA and CDR2 SQIVND (reference sequence). CDR3 size: 12 residues. The CDR3 sequence: CASTTGTGVLFF. CDR3 DNA sequence: TGTGCCAGTACCACCGGGACAGGGGTGCTTTTCTTC.

This clonotype was picked up many times. This chain links TRBV2 with TRBJ2-2; D is possibly TRBD1 (6 bases). CDR3 length equals 13 residues. CDR1 is SNHLY, CDR2 FYNNEI, per germline. V lost 9 bases and J lost 1, with 9 bases in between. The CDR3 sequence: CARATGNTGELFF. The CDR3 nucleotides read TGTGCCAGGGCGACAGGGAACACCGGGGAGCTGTTTTTT.

The chain carries TRBV6-5 and TRBJ2-7, with a possible D match to TRBD1 (5 bases). Germline-derived CDR1 and CDR2 are MNHEY and SVGAGI. V lost 4 bases and J 6 bases, leaving 16 bases between the germline ends. This CDR3 region has 14 residues. This chain's CDR3 is CASSLPARVSEQYF. The CDR3 region has the DNA TGTGCCAGCAGTTTACCCGCCAGGGTGAGCGAGCAGTACTTC.

Comment on this clonotype: A much larger clone differs from this one at a single base, so this may be a read error. The V call is TRBV11-2, the J call TRBJ1-1; possible D gene TRBD1, 5 bases. CDR1 and CDR2 (germline): SGHAT, FQNNGV. Trimming shortened V by 2 bases and J by 9 bases, and 16 bases separated the two germline ends. The CDR3 loop spans 14 amino acids. CDR3 nucleotides: TGTGCCAGCAGCTTACTTGGGAGGGGCAGACAAGCTTTCTTT. Its translation: CASSLLGRGRQAFF.

In this sample, this clonotype turned up a few times. The chain is built from TRBV3-1 and TRBJ2-7; D unresolved. The CDR3 has 15 residues. V was trimmed by 3 bases and J by 1 base, leaving 13 bases between them. CDR1 is LGHDT, CDR2 YNNKEL, per germline (reference sequence). CDR3 DNA: TGTGCCAGCAGCCACCCGACTGGAACATCCTACGAGCAGTACTTC. Amino acid sequence: CASSHPTGTSYEQYF.

This clonotype was detected ten times or more. This sequence joins TRBV6-5 and TRBJ1-5; no clear D. V was pared by 2 bases and J by 1 base, with 3 bases between. The CDR3 totals 13 residues. The V gene's germline CDR1 is MNHEY and CDR2 SVGAGI. The CDR3 loop reads CASSYGSNQPQHF. Written as DNA, the CDR3 is TGTGCCAGCAGTTACGGGAGCAATCAGCCCCAGCATTTT.